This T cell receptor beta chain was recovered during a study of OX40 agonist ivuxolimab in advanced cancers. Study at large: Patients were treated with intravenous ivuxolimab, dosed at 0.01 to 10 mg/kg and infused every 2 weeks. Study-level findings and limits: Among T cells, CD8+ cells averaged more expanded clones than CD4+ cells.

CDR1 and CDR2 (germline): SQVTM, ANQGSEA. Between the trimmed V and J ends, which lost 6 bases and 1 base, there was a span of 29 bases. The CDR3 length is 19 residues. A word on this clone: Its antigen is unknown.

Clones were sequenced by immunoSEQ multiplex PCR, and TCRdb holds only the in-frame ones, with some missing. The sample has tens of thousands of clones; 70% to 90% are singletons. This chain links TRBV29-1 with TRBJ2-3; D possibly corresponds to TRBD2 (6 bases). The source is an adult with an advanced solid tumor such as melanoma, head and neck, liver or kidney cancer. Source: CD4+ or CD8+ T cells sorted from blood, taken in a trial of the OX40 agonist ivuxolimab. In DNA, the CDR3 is TGCAGCGTCCCTCGGCGGGACGGCTCCATCTCCCGCCGCACAGATACGCAGTATTTT. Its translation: CSVPRRDGSISRRTDTQYF.